The rows below give T cell receptor beta chains drawn from one sample of a study of cytomegalovirus exposure and HLA in healthy donors. The protocol was immunoSEQ multiplex PCR, while the TCRdb copy is restricted to in-frame clones and leaves out a portion. The sample consists of approximately 140,000 clones, roughly three fifths of them appearing once. Sequenced input: PBMCs. The receptors derive from a male donor in good health and CMV-seronegative. Each CDR3 is given with its conserved first and last residue. The order of the fields is CDR3 DNA, CDR3 protein, J gene, clone size, D gene, V gene. D genes are given only for firm matches. Only some rows state a clone size, as once, few, many or a class for expanded clones.

CDR3 DNA: TGTGCCTCAAGTCAATTACAGGGAGGGGATGAGCAGTTCTTC; CDR3 protein: CASSQLQGGDEQFF; J gene: TRBJ2-1; clone size: .; D gene: .; V gene: TRBV7-9
CDR3 DNA: TGTGCCATCGGAACAGGGGGTTACTACGAGCAGTACTTC; CDR3 protein: CAIGTGGYYEQYF; J gene: TRBJ2-7; clone size: .; D gene: TRBD1; V gene: TRBV25-1
CDR3 DNA: TGTGCCAGTAGTATAGGACAGGCACACTATGGCTACACCTTC; CDR3 protein: CASSIGQAHYGYTF; J gene: TRBJ1-2; clone size: .; D gene: .; V gene: TRBV19
CDR3 DNA: TGTGCCATCAGTGAGTCGAGTATTAGCGGGGGGCCGTTAGATGAGCAGTTCTTC; CDR3 protein: CAISESSISGGPLDEQFF; J gene: TRBJ2-1; clone size: few; D gene: TRBD2; V gene: TRBV10-3
CDR3 DNA: TGCGCCAGCAGTGGATCCGGGACAGAGAACACTGAAGCTTTCTTT; CDR3 protein: CASSGSGTENTEAFF; J gene: TRBJ1-1; clone size: many; D gene: TRBD1; V gene: TRBV10-1
CDR3 DNA: TGTGCCAGCACCGTAGTATCAGATACGCAGTATTTT; CDR3 protein: CASTVVSDTQYF; J gene: TRBJ2-3; clone size: .; D gene: .; V gene: TRBV7-9
CDR3 DNA: TGTGCCAGCAGCTTCTTCGGGGGCCAAGAGACCCAGTACTTC; CDR3 protein: CASSFFGGQETQYF; J gene: TRBJ2-5; clone size: .; D gene: .; V gene: TRBV7-9
CDR3 DNA: TGTGCCAGCAGCCGGGATCGGGGTTATGAGCAGTTCTTC; CDR3 protein: CASSRDRGYEQFF; J gene: TRBJ2-1; clone size: .; D gene: .; V gene: TRBV6-5
CDR3 DNA: TGTGCCAGCAGCTTGGGCAGCCAAGAGACCCAGTACTTC; CDR3 protein: CASSLGSQETQYF; J gene: TRBJ2-5; clone size: few; D gene: .; V gene: TRBV7-2
CDR3 DNA: TGTGCCAGCAGCTGGGGCCTTCAGGGAAAACTGTTTTTT; CDR3 protein: CASSWGLQGKLFF; J gene: TRBJ1-4; clone size: .; D gene: .; V gene: TRBV6-6
CDR3 DNA: TGCGCCAGCAGCCAACCAGGGCTGGGGTACAATGAGCAGTTCTTC; CDR3 protein: CASSQPGLGYNEQFF; J gene: TRBJ2-1; clone size: .; D gene: .; V gene: TRBV4-3
CDR3 DNA: TGCGCCAGCAAGTTTTCCGGGACTAACTATGGCTACACCTTC; CDR3 protein: CASKFSGTNYGYTF; J gene: TRBJ1-2; clone size: .; D gene: .; V gene: TRBV5-1
CDR3 DNA: TGTGCCAGCAGCTTAGGGGGGCCGTATAATTCACCCCTCCACTTT; CDR3 protein: CASSLGGPYNSPLHF; J gene: TRBJ1-6; clone size: once; D gene: .; V gene: TRBV7-6
CDR3 DNA: TGTGCCAGCAGTCGAGCGGGGGGATATGGCTACACCTTC; CDR3 protein: CASSRAGGYGYTF; J gene: TRBJ1-2; clone size: .; D gene: .; V gene: TRBV28
CDR3 DNA: TGTGCCAGCTCACCATTACCGGGACAGCTACTCTATGGAAACACCATATATTTT; CDR3 protein: CASSPLPGQLLYGNTIYF; J gene: TRBJ1-3; clone size: .; D gene: TRBD1; V gene: TRBV18
CDR3 DNA: TGTGCCAGTTTCCCCGGGCGGGGGGGCGGTGGGAATGAGCAGTTCTTC; CDR3 protein: CASFPGRGGGGNEQFF; J gene: TRBJ2-1; clone size: few; D gene: TRBD2; V gene: TRBV7-2
CDR3 DNA: TGTGCCAGCAGCTTGGTATTAGCAGATCAAGAGACCCAGTACTTC; CDR3 protein: CASSLVLADQETQYF; J gene: TRBJ2-5; clone size: .; D gene: .; V gene: TRBV5-6
CDR3 DNA: TGTGCCAGCAGCCAGGGGGTAGCCTACAATGAGCAGTTCTTC; CDR3 protein: CASSQGVAYNEQFF; J gene: TRBJ2-1; clone size: .; D gene: TRBD1; V gene: TRBV25-1
CDR3 DNA: TGTGCCAGCAGTTTAAGCCGTTACAATGAGCAGTTCTTC; CDR3 protein: CASSLSRYNEQFF; J gene: TRBJ2-1; clone size: .; D gene: .; V gene: TRBV28
CDR3 DNA: TGTGCCAGCAGTGGGTCTAGGAATGAGCAGTTCTTC; CDR3 protein: CASSGSRNEQFF; J gene: TRBJ2-1; clone size: .; D gene: .; V gene: TRBV25-1